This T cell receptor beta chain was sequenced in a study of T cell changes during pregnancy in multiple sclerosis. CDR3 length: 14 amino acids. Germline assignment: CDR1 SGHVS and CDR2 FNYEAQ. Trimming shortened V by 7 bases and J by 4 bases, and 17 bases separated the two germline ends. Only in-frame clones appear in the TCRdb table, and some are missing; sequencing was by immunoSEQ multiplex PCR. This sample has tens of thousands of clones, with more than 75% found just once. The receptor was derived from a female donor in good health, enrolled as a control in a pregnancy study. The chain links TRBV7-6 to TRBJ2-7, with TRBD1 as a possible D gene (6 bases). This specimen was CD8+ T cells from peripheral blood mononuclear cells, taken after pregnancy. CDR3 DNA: TGTGCCAGCACTGGGCCAGGGGAGTTGTACGAGCAGTACTTC. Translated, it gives CASTGPGELYEQYF.